This T cell receptor beta chain stems from a study of blood T cell repertoires in COVID-19. Across the whole study: COVID-19 samples from acute and convalescent phases originated in the United States, Italy and Spain.

The repertoire was sequenced with immunoSEQ multiplex PCR; TCRdb's copy has only in-frame clones and lacks some. The sample has just over 60,000 clones, less than 80% seen once. This CDR3 has 13 residues. Trimming took 3 bases from V and 3 from J, leaving 9 bases between them. Per the germline V gene, CDR1 is SGDLS and CDR2 is YYNGEE. Sequencing was carried out using peripheral blood. The receptor was derived from a man aged 55 to 70 with acute or convalescent COVID-19. The chain recombines TRBV9 with TRBJ1-1; no firm D call. CDR3 loop: CASSGVVDTEAFF. Here the CDR3 DNA reads TGTGCCAGCAGCGGCGTGGTAGACACTGAAGCTTTCTTT. The full variable domain, rest sourced from reference TRBV9 and TRBJ1-1, is DSGVTQTPKHLITATGQRVTLRCSPRSGDLSVYWYQQSLDQGLQFLIQYYNGEERAKGNILERFSAQQFPDLHSELNLSSLELGDSALYFCASSGVVDTEAFFGQGTRLTVV.